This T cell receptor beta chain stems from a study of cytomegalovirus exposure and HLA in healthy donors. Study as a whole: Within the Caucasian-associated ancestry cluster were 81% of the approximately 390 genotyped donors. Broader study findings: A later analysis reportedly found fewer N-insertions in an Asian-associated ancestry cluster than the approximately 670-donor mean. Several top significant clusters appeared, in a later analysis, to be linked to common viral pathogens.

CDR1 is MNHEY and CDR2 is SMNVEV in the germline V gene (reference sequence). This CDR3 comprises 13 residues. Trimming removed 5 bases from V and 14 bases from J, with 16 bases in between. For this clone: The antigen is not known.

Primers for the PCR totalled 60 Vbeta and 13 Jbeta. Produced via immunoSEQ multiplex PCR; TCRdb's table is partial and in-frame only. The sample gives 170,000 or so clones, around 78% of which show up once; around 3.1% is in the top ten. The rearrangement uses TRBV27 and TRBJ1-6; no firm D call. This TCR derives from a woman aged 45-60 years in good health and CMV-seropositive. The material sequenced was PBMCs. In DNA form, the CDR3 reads TGTGCCAGCAGTCTACTCGATATCCCAACCCTCCACTTT. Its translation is CASSLLDIPTLHF.